Listed here are 16 T cell receptor beta chains from one sample, sequenced in a study of neurological immune-mediated disorders. TCRdb recomputed calls from the 5' RACE reads with MiXCR, one row per CDR3 protein. The sample holds 45,000 to 55,000 distinct CDR3 sequences, 3% to 3.5% seen once. Sequenced material: PBMCs. The receptors were gathered from a man aged 35 to 55 with multiple sclerosis.

This rearrangement joins TRBV6-5 to TRBJ1-6; D gene unclear. From germline, CDR1 is MNHEY and CDR2 SVGAGI. Trimming removed 6 bases from V and 7 bases from J, with 19 bases in between. This CDR3 contains 16 residues. The CDR3: CASSLNDPLGNSPLHF. Here the CDR3 DNA reads TGTGCCAGCAGCCTAAATGATCCTTTGGGGAATTCACCCCTCCACTTT.

In this sample, this clonotype turned up many times. This rearrangement joins TRBV2 to TRBJ2-4; D gene unclear. The CDR3 length is 13 residues. Trimming cost V 7 bases and J 0 bases, with 7 bases left between them. CDR1 is SNHLY, CDR2 FYNNEI, per germline. The CDR3 loop reads CASNPLAKNIQYF. The CDR3 region has the DNA TGTGCCAGCAACCCTCTAGCCAAAAACATTCAGTACTTC. Looking up the rest from reference TRBV2 and TRBJ2-4 gives the full variable domain: EPEVTQTPSHQVTQMGQEVILRCVPISNHLYFYWYRQILGQKVEFLVSFYNNEISEKSEIFDDQFSVERPDGSNFTLKIRSTKLEDSAMYFCASNPLAKNIQYFGAGTRLSVL.

This clonotype was detected ten times or more. The chain couples TRBV29-1 to TRBJ2-3; tentatively, D is TRBD2 (7 bases). There are 15 residues in the CDR3. V was pared by 1 base and J by 3 bases, with 14 bases between. CDR1 and CDR2 (germline): SQVTM, ANQGSEA. The CDR3 DNA follows: TGCAGCGTTGAAGCCGACGGGGGGCCGACAGATACGCAGTATTTT. This gives the protein CSVEADGGPTDTQYF.

This clonotype was detected many times. The J gene is TRBJ1-2, the V gene TRBV6-5, with D perhaps matching TRBD1 (6 bases). This CDR3 region has 13 residues. CDR1 is MNHEY, CDR2 SVGAGI, per germline. Trimming cost V 0 bases and J 8 bases, with 10 bases left between them. CDR3 region: CASSYSATGGYTF. The CDR3 region has the DNA TGTGCCAGCAGTTACTCGGCGACAGGCGGCTACACCTTC.

The V gene is TRBV14, the J gene TRBJ2-3; D ambiguous. Germline CDR1 and CDR2: SGHDN and FVKESK. Trimming left V 8 bases short and J 3 bases short, with 12 bases between. This CDR3 comprises 13 residues. This chain's CDR3 is CASCRIATDTQYF. The CDR3 bases are TGTGCCAGCTGTAGAATAGCAACAGATACGCAGTATTTT.

Ten or more counts support this clonotype. This chain uses TRBV5-1 with TRBJ2-1; 10 bases map to TRBD2. The CDR3 loop spans 19 amino acids. Germline loops: CDR1 SGHRS, CDR2 YFSETQ. Trimming took 0 bases from V and 1 from J; bases not matched to a gene: 10. CDR3 DNA sequence: TGCGCCAGCAGCTTGGTCGGAACTAGCGGGGTCTGGTCCTACAATGAGCAGTTCTTC. Translation gives CASSLVGTSGVWSYNEQFF.

Only a few counts were recorded for this clonotype. The chain combines TRBV20-1 with TRBJ2-7, with unresolved D. CDR1 is DFQATT, CDR2 SNEGSKA, per germline (reference sequence). The ends were cut back, 1 base at V and 7 bases at J, with 17 bases in the middle. The CDR3 sequence is 14 residues long. The DNA for the CDR3 is TGCAGTGCTAGAGGAGGTCTCACGTCCGGAGAGCAGTACTTC. The encoded protein is CSARGGLTSGEQYF.

This clonotype was seen ten or more times. The chain carries TRBV6-5 and TRBJ1-2; D is unresolved. V shed 0 bases and J shed 1 base, with 18 bases lying between them. From germline, CDR1 is MNHEY and CDR2 SVGAGI. The CDR3 length is 18 residues. The CDR3: CASSYSPAPGSSNYGYTF. The DNA of the CDR3 is TGTGCCAGCAGTTACTCCCCCGCCCCCGGGTCTAGTAACTATGGCTACACCTTC.

There are many counts of this clonotype. The junction and the germline gene differ at one end; a read error may be behind it. The chain employs TRBV7-7 and TRBJ2-5; 8 positions agree with TRBD2. This CDR3 has 16 amino acids. Germline V gives CDR1 SSHAT, CDR2 FNYEAQ (reference sequence). The CDR3 DNA is TGTGCTAGCAGCTCCGGGGGGGCCGTGGGGGGTGAGACCCAGTACTTC. It yields the protein CASSSGGAVGGETQYF.

Comments on this clonotype: The conserved closing phenylalanine or tryptophan is absent in this CDR3, likely reflecting a read error. The rearrangement links TRBV3-1 to TRBJ2-7; D remains unclear. Looked up from germline, CDR1 is LGHDT and CDR2 is YNNKEL (reference sequence). The germline V and J ends were trimmed by 6 bases and 2 bases, with 17 bases remaining between them. The CDR3 is 15 residues long. The CDR3 DNA reads TGTGCCAGCAGTTCCTACTTGGCAGGAACCTACGAGCAGTACAAC. Residues: CASSSYLAGTYEQYN.

Ten or more counts support this clonotype. The germline gene is not matched at one end of the junction; a read error may be the cause. V gene TRBV11-1 combines with J gene TRBJ2-1; 11 bases map to TRBD1. The CDR3 extends over 13 amino acids. In germline, CDR1 is SGHAT, CDR2 FQDESV (reference sequence). CDR3 bases: TGTGCCAGCAGCTTAGCCTCCGGGACAGGGGGTGTCTTC. Protein sequence: CASSLASGTGGVF. Full variable domain (rest looked up from reference TRBV11-1 and TRBJ2-1): EAEVAQSPRYKITEKSQAVAFWCDPISGHATLYWYRQILGQGPELLVQFQDESVVDDSQLPKDRFSAERLKGVDSTLKIQPAELGDSAMYLCASSLASGTGGVFGPGTRLTVL.

In its sample, this clonotype was seen many times. The chain combines TRBV27 with TRBJ2-3; a weak D match, TRBD2 (5 bases). Germline CDR1 and CDR2: MNHEY and SMNVEV (reference sequence). Trimming removed 1 base from V and 2 bases from J, with 13 bases in between. This CDR3 spans 16 amino acids. The CDR3: CASSLYGEGFTDTQYF. The CDR3 coding sequence is TGTGCCAGCAGTTTATATGGCGAGGGATTCACAGATACGCAGTATTTT.

This clonotype was counted at least ten times. At one of its ends the junction is not consistent with the germline gene, which may arise from a read error. The chain is built from TRBV7-9 and TRBJ1-1; D perhaps matches TRBD1 (6 bases). CDR3 length equals 13 residues. In germline, CDR1 is SEHNR, CDR2 FQNEAQ (reference sequence). The CDR3 region has the DNA TGTGCCAGCAGTATTACAGGGAACCCTGAAGCTTTCTTT. It translates to CASSITGNPEAFF.

This clonotype came up many times. The chain uses TRBV12-3 or TRBV12-4 and TRBJ2-3; TRBD2 matches at 8 bases. CDR3 length equals 15 residues. Trimming at V came to 7 bases and at J to 4 bases, leaving 10 bases not matched to a gene. The CDR3 bases are TGTGCCAGCACCATGAGGTCAGCGGGGGCAGATACGCAGTATTTT. This gives the protein CASTMRSAGADTQYF.

This clonotype was picked up many times. The chain links TRBV6-6 to TRBJ1-2; D is possibly TRBD1 (5 bases). Germline values: CDR1 MNHNY, CDR2 SVGAGI (reference sequence). The CDR3 covers 11 residues. The CDR3 loop reads CATQGDYGYTF. DNA of the CDR3: TGTGCTACGCAGGGAGACTATGGCTACACCTTC.

This clonotype was detected many times. The chain combines TRBV5-1 with TRBJ2-7; 8 bases line up with TRBD1. CDR3 length: 14 amino acids. With V trimmed by 1 base and J by 3 bases, 3 bases remained unmatched. CDR1 and CDR2 (germline): SGHRS, YFSETQ. The chain's CDR3 is CASSLNRGFYEQYF. DNA for the CDR3: TGCGCCAGCAGCTTGAACAGGGGGTTCTACGAGCAGTACTTC.